The 25 T cell receptor beta chains below were found in one sample sequenced in a study of CD8 T cells in Susac syndrome. Reverse transcription used roughly 0.45 to 1 ug RNA and random hexamers. TCRdb re-called the immunoSEQ multiplex PCR reads through MiXCR, storing one row per CDR3 protein. Of about 83,000 distinct CDR3 sequences listed, 95% are singletons. Sequencing was done on a sample of CD8+ T cells from PBMCs. The source of these receptors is a human donor with Susac syndrome.

This clonotype appeared a single time. The chain employs TRBV4-1 and TRBJ2-7, with 9 positions matching TRBD1. V was pared by 0 bases and J by 5 bases, with 8 bases of the junction left unmatched. Germline lookup yields CDR1 MGHRA and CDR2 YSYEKL. The CDR3 consists of 16 residues. The CDR3 sequence: CASSQEKDRGFDEQYF. CDR3 coding DNA: TGCGCCAGCAGCCAAGAAAAGGACAGGGGTTTCGACGAGCAGTACTTC.

The rearrangement joins TRBV7-6 to TRBJ2-1; no definite D call. This CDR3 is built from 14 residues. The V gene's germline CDR1 is SGHVS and CDR2 FNYEAQ. Deletions cut 4 bases from V and 5 bases from J, with 12 bases between. Written as DNA, the CDR3 is TGTGCCAGCAGCTCTGGGCTATCCCACAATGAGCAGTTCTTC. This codes for CASSSGLSHNEQFF.

J is TRBJ2-1 and V is TRBV20-1, with 10 bases fitting TRBD2. The length of the CDR3 is 14 residues. Germline trimming cut 5 bases from V and 4 bases from J; bases unmatched to any gene: 5. Germline CDR1 is DFQATT and CDR2 is SNEGSKA (reference sequence). The CDR3 loop is CSAAGTSVYNEQFF. DNA of the CDR3: TGCAGTGCTGCCGGGACTAGCGTATACAATGAGCAGTTCTTC.

The chain recombines TRBV27 with TRBJ2-1, with 14 nucleotides matching TRBD2. Losses at the gene ends were 7 bases for V and 8 bases for J; bases not matched to a gene: 16. CDR1 MNHEY and CDR2 SMNVEV come from the germline V gene (reference sequence). The length of the CDR3 is 18 residues. The CDR3 nucleotides read TGTGCCAGCACCACGGGAGGGACTAGCGGGAGTGAACGGGATGAGCAGTTCTTC. It codes for CASTTGGTSGSERDEQFF.

This clonotype showed up just a few times. The chain uses TRBV13 and TRBJ2-7; possibly TRBD2 for D (6 bases). Trimming left V 0 bases short and J 5 bases short, with 8 bases between. This CDR3 has 13 residues. CDR1 is PRHDT and CDR2 is FYEKMQ in the germline V gene (reference sequence). The CDR3 reads CASSLGGGNEQYF. The CDR3 DNA is TGTGCCAGCAGCTTAGGGGGAGGTAACGAGCAGTACTTC.

Worth noting for this clonotype: Compared with germline, one end of the junction differs, possibly owing to a read error. The CDR3 sequence: CASTLQGEWNEQYF. DNA of the CDR3: TGTGCCAGCACCTTACAGGGAGAGTGGAACGAGCAGTACTTC. The chain has TRBV7-8 and TRBJ2-7, with a weak D call TRBD1 (6 bases). The CDR3 consists of 14 residues. The germline gives CDR1 SGHVS, CDR2 FQNEAQ.

V is TRBV6-4 and J is TRBJ2-3; D perhaps matches TRBD2 (5 bases). The CDR3 is 14 residues long. Germline V CDR1 and CDR2: MRHNA, SNTAGT. The V end lost 4 bases, the J end lost 1 base, and 9 bases lay between the germline ends. CDR3 bases: TGTGCCAGCAGTGGGGCGGGCGGCACAGATACGCAGTATTTT. Residues: CASSGAGGTDTQYF.

The chain is built from TRBV20-1 and TRBJ2-1; 10 positions match TRBD2. CDR1 DFQATT and CDR2 SNEGSKA come from the germline V gene (reference sequence). Unmatched junction bases numbered 12, after V lost 6 bases and J lost 4 bases. The CDR3 runs 16 residues. The CDR3 reads CSAPRRELAGYNEQFF. DNA of the CDR3: TGCAGTGCCCCCCGCAGGGAACTAGCGGGATACAATGAGCAGTTCTTC.

The CDR3 DNA follows: TGCAGTGCTAGAGATCTAAACGAGCAGTACTTC. Protein product: CSARDLNEQYF. This chain links TRBV20-1 with TRBJ2-7; the D is unclear. Germline CDR1 is DFQATT and CDR2 is SNEGSKA (reference sequence). This CDR3 comprises 11 residues. Trimming removed 0 bases at V and 5 bases at J, with 5 bases between.

The chain is built from TRBV27 and TRBJ2-1; 11 bases are shared with TRBD2. Germline CDR1 reads MNHEY; CDR2 reads SMNVEV (reference sequence). V lost 5 bases, J lost 4 bases, and 4 bases stayed unmatched. The CDR3 spans 15 residues. CDR3 region: CASSVGTSGYNEQFF. The CDR3 nucleotides read TGTGCCAGCAGTGTCGGGACTAGCGGTTACAATGAGCAGTTCTTC.

The rearrangement uses TRBV11-2 and TRBJ2-3; 11 positions match TRBD2. The germline CDR1 and CDR2 sequences are SGHAT and FQNNGV. The CDR3 is made up of 16 amino acids. The V segment lost 3 bases and the J segment 3 bases; nucleotides outside the gene matches: 5. CDR3 protein: CASSLGLAALTDTQYF. Here the CDR3 DNA reads TGTGCCAGCAGCTTGGGACTAGCGGCGCTAACAGATACGCAGTATTTT.

The chain joins TRBV6-2 or TRBV6-3 to TRBJ1-5, with 7 bases lining up with TRBD1. This CDR3 has 15 residues. J was trimmed by 4 bases and V by 6 bases; bases with no gene match: 9. Per the germline V gene, CDR1 is MNHEY and CDR2 is SVGEGT. As DNA, the CDR3 is TGTGCCAGCAGACCACCGGGACAGCATAATCAGCCCCAGCATTTT. This sequence encodes CASRPPGQHNQPQHF.

The chain employs TRBV20-1 and TRBJ2-1; 7 nucleotides agree with TRBD2. The germline CDR1 and CDR2 sequences are DFQATT and SNEGSKA (reference sequence). This CDR3 has 14 amino acids. Trimming at V came to 1 base and at J to 2 bases, leaving 2 bases not matched to a gene. CDR3 nucleotides: TGCAGTGCTAGAGGGCTAGCGGCCTACAATGAGCAGTTCTTC. Protein sequence: CSARGLAAYNEQFF.

This clonotype turned up a few times. V gene TRBV12-3 or TRBV12-4 combines with J gene TRBJ2-3; 8 bases are a match to TRBD2. Trimming at V came to 2 bases and at J to 2 bases, leaving 3 bases not matched to a gene. The CDR3 is made up of 15 amino acids. CDR3 sequence (DNA): TGTGCCAGCAGTTTAACTAGCGGCTACACAGATACGCAGTATTTT. This codes for CASSLTSGYTDTQYF.

This clonotype occurred once. The CDR3 loop is CASSQDLGTGTLTGELFF. The CDR3 DNA is TGCGCCAGCAGCCAAGACCTGGGGACAGGGACTCTCACCGGGGAGCTGTTTTTT. V gene TRBV4-3 combines with J gene TRBJ2-2, with 9 bases fitting TRBD1. Germline CDR1 LGHNA, CDR2 YSLEER. The CDR3 totals 18 residues. The V segment lost 0 bases and the J segment 4 bases; nucleotides outside the gene matches: 9.

The V gene is TRBV18, the J gene TRBJ2-7; 12 positions agree with TRBD2. The germline V gene has CDR1 KGHSH and CDR2 LQKENI. V lost 3 bases to trimming and J lost 5 bases; unmatched junction nucleotides: 8. The CDR3 runs 16 residues. The CDR3 spells CASSPRTSGNINEQYF. The CDR3 DNA reads as TGTGCCAGCTCACCTCGGACTAGCGGGAATATCAACGAGCAGTACTTC.

The genes are TRBV29-1 and TRBJ2-7; weak D call: TRBD1 (6 bases). CDR1 and CDR2 from the germline V gene are SQVTM and ANQGSEA. V gave up 3 bases and J gave up 3 bases, with 12 bases separating them. This CDR3 is 13 amino acids long. CDR3 protein: CSVDGGQVYEQYF. Here the CDR3 DNA reads TGCAGCGTTGATGGGGGACAAGTCTACGAGCAGTACTTC.

The rearrangement links TRBV29-1 to TRBJ2-7, with TRBD1 matching 11 bases. The CDR3 consists of 15 residues. CDR1 is SQVTM, CDR2 ANQGSEA, per germline. V lost 3 bases to trimming and J lost 2 bases; unmatched junction nucleotides: 6. CDR3 coding DNA: TGCAGCGTTGAGGGGACAGGGGGGAGAGCCTACGAGCAGTACTTC. Amino acid sequence: CSVEGTGGRAYEQYF.

This clonotype was seen just once. The rearrangement joins TRBV30 to TRBJ1-1; 10 positions agree with TRBD1. Germline loops: CDR1 GTSNPN, CDR2 SVGIG (reference sequence). The CDR3 contains 16 residues. Unmatched junction bases numbered 11, after V lost 2 bases and J lost 5 bases. The CDR3 spells CAWSPYPGTGVTEAFF. DNA of the CDR3: TGTGCCTGGAGTCCCTACCCCGGGACAGGGGTAACTGAAGCTTTCTTT.

V and J are TRBV29-1 and TRBJ1-1; D ambiguous. CDR1 SQVTM and CDR2 ANQGSEA come from the germline V gene. The CDR3 spans 12 residues. V lost 5 bases, J lost 4 bases, and 11 bases lay in between. CDR3 in amino acids: CSVPGGGTEAFF. CDR3 nucleotide sequence: TGCAGCGTTCCTGGTGGAGGCACTGAAGCTTTCTTT.

This chain connects TRBV25-1 to TRBJ2-7; D unclear. This CDR3 comprises 12 residues. Trimming stripped 4 bases from V and 1 base from J, with 5 bases between. CDR1 and CDR2 (germline): MGHDK, SYGVNS. The CDR3 region is CASSGPSYEQYF. DNA of the CDR3: TGTGCCAGCAGTGGACCATCCTACGAGCAGTACTTC.

The V gene is TRBV6-2 or TRBV6-3, the J gene TRBJ2-2; D is possibly TRBD2 (6 bases). This CDR3 is 13 amino acids long. V was shortened by 5 bases and J by 6 bases, with 10 bases between the two germline ends. CDR1 MNHEY and CDR2 SVGEGT come from the germline V gene. CDR3 in DNA: TGTGCCAGCAGTCCGGGGGAGGCCGGGGAGCTGTTTTTT. Its translation: CASSPGEAGELFF.

The V call is TRBV13, the J call TRBJ2-1; the match to TRBD2 covers 7 bases. The CDR3 contains 15 residues. CDR1 is PRHDT, CDR2 FYEKMQ, per germline (reference sequence). V lost 5 bases and J lost 3; bases outside the gene matches: 7. This chain's CDR3 is CASSPGLGRYNEQFF. The CDR3 DNA is TGTGCCAGCAGCCCCGGACTAGGTCGCTACAATGAGCAGTTCTTC.

There are a few counts of this clonotype. The rearrangement uses TRBV6-2 or TRBV6-3 and TRBJ2-1, with D tentatively TRBD1 (6 bases). Germline V gene lookup returns CDR1 MNHEY and CDR2 SVGEGT. CDR3 length equals 15 residues. V lost 7 bases to trimming and J lost 9 bases, with 22 bases between them. The CDR3: CASTPSWDTGGEQFF. The CDR3 DNA reads TGTGCCAGCACTCCCAGCTGGGACACCGGTGGTGAGCAGTTCTTC.

The chain links TRBV15 to TRBJ2-7, with D perhaps TRBD1 or TRBD2 (5 bases each). The CDR3 sequence is 13 residues long. The V gene's germline CDR1 is LNHNV and CDR2 YYDKDF (reference sequence). V was shortened by 5 bases and J by 7 bases, with 15 bases between the two germline ends. The chain's CDR3 is CATSSGLPGEQYF. The CDR3 nucleotides are TGTGCCACCAGCTCAGGACTCCCAGGGGAGCAGTACTTC.